One sample yielded the 9 T cell receptor beta chains listed below, sequenced in a study of T-cell reconstitution after alpha-beta-depleted transplantation in children. The library targeted TCRbeta and was prepared with unique molecular identifiers. One entry per CDR3 protein results from TCRdb running MiXCR on the PCR reads. The table has 540,000 or so distinct CDR3 sequences, more than 20% seen once. The sequences come from PBMCs, mostly from graft donor cells, collected 360 days after TCRalphabeta/CD19-depleted stem cell transplant. These receptors all stem from a boy under two years old who had a stem cell transplant for acute myeloid leukemia, so the T cells may come from the graft donor.

The sample holds one count of this clonotype. The genes are TRBV7-2 and TRBJ2-3, with 8 bases identical to TRBD2. The CDR3 is made up of 15 amino acids. V lost 6 bases, J lost 2 bases, and 7 bases stayed unmatched. Germline values: CDR1 SGHTA, CDR2 FQGNSA. CDR3 DNA: TGTGCCAGCAGACAAGCGGGGGCCTTCACAGATACGCAGTATTTT. Translating gives CASRQAGAFTDTQYF.

This clonotype occurred many times. The rearrangement joins TRBV20-1 to TRBJ2-2; 7 nucleotides agree with TRBD1. The germline V gene has CDR1 DFQATT and CDR2 SNEGSKA (reference sequence). With V trimmed by 2 bases and J by 1 base, 4 bases remained unmatched. The length of the CDR3 is 15 residues. The CDR3 coding sequence is TGCAGTGCTAGAACGACAGGGTGGAACACCGGGGAGCTGTTTTTT. This encodes CSARTTGWNTGELFF.

At least ten counts were recorded for this clonotype. The genes are TRBV20-1 and TRBJ2-3; 7 bases are a match to TRBD2. Trimming removed 6 bases from V and 3 bases from J; junction bases left unmatched: 9. The CDR3 has 14 amino acids. Germline loops: CDR1 DFQATT, CDR2 SNEGSKA (reference sequence). The DNA for the CDR3 is TGCAGTGCCGAGGGAGGGAGGGGAACAGATACGCAGTATTTT. Translated: CSAEGGRGTDTQYF.

This clonotype was counted many times. The chain uses TRBV7-9 and TRBJ2-7; D gene unclear. Trimming took off 3 bases at V and 0 bases at J, with 9 bases between the two ends. The CDR3 totals 14 residues. Germline V lookup: CDR1 SEHNR, CDR2 FQNEAQ (reference sequence). As DNA, the CDR3 is TGTGCCAGCAGCTTGGATCACATCTCCTACGAGCAGTACTTC. Translating gives CASSLDHISYEQYF.

The chain has TRBV28 and TRBJ2-7; TRBD1 matches 10 bases. Germline-derived CDR1 and CDR2 are MDHEN and SYDVKM. The CDR3 loop spans 18 amino acids. The junction had 13 bases not matched to a gene; V was cut back by 5 bases and J by 0 bases. CDR3 in amino acids: CASSTRDRGWLNSYEQYV. CDR3 in DNA: TGTGCCAGCAGTACCCGGGACAGGGGATGGTTAAACTCCTACGAGCAGTACGTC.

The V gene is TRBV5-1, the J gene TRBJ2-3; 12 positions agree with TRBD2. V was clipped by 3 bases and J by 2 bases; unmatched bases: 4. CDR1 is SGHRS, CDR2 YFSETQ, per germline. This CDR3 is built from 16 residues. The CDR3 protein is CASSSLAGGVTDTQYF. The DNA for the CDR3 is TGCGCCAGCAGCTCCCTAGCGGGGGGGGTCACAGATACGCAGTATTTT.

This clonotype was detected ten times or more. The rearrangement joins TRBV7-9 to TRBJ2-7; 8 bases agree with TRBD1. The CDR3 is 14 residues long. Per germline, CDR1 SEHNR and CDR2 FQNEAQ (reference sequence). The trim removed 3 bases at V and 7 bases at J, leaving 8 bases unmatched. This CDR3 is CASSLRQGNGEQYV. Written as DNA, the CDR3 is TGTGCCAGCAGCTTGCGACAGGGGAATGGAGAGCAGTACGTC.

This clonotype came up many times. The chain has TRBV29-1 and TRBJ2-2; tentative D call: TRBD1 (5 bases). Per germline, CDR1 SQVTM and CDR2 ANQGSEA. The CDR3 covers 13 residues. The V end lost 4 bases, the J end lost 6 bases, and 12 bases lay between the germline ends. CDR3 DNA: TGCAGCGTTGTGTTCAGGGTTGCCGGGGAGCTGTTTTTT. Translating gives CSVVFRVAGELFF.

The chain combines TRBV6-1 with TRBJ2-1; 7 bases fit TRBD1. V lost 6 bases, J lost 3 bases, and 8 bases stayed unmatched. The CDR3 totals 15 residues. The germline V gene has CDR1 MNHNS and CDR2 SASEGT. The CDR3 DNA reads TGTGCCAGCAGCGGTGCCGGGACAGACTACAATGAGCAGTTCTTC. Protein product: CASSGAGTDYNEQFF.